This record looks at one T cell receptor (beta chain) sequence and its context. What it recognizes is unknown. The record originates from a study of blood T cells in healthy people across ages. General observations from the study: PBMCs left unsorted prevented a conclusive naive versus antigen-experienced comparison.

The germline CDR1 and CDR2 sequences are SGDLS and YYNGEE. Trimming removed 4 bases from V and 3 bases from J, with 14 bases in between. The CDR3 covers 14 residues. The second PCR ran roughly 7 to 12 cycles with a sample-barcoded 5' primer and J-beta primers. Each of the cDNA molecules was tagged by a template-switch adaptor with 12 random nucleotides. TCRdb re-analysed the 5' RACE reads in MiXCR, keeping a single row per CDR3 protein. The table has 700,000 to 1,000,000 distinct CDR3 sequences, about 42% seen once; the top ten hold 15% to 25%. This TCR derives from a man between 60 and 70 years old in good health. The chain is built from TRBV9 and TRBJ2-7, with no clear D. Specimen: blood. The CDR3 here is CASSPGSTLYEQYF. Written as DNA, the CDR3 is TGTGCCAGCAGCCCCGGGTCCACTCTCTACGAGCAGTACTTC.